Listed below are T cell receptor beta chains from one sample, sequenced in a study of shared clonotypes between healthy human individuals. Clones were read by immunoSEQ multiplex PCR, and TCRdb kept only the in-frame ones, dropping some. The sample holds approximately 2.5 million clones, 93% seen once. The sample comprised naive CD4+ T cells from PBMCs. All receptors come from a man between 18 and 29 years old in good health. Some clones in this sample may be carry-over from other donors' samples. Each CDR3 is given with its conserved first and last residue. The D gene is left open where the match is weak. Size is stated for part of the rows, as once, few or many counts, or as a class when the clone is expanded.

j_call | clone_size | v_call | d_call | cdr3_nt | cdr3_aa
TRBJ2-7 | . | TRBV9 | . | TGTGCCAGCAGCCCGAGACAGGTATCCTACGAGCAGTACTTC | CASSPRQVSYEQYF
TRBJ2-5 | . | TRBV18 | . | TGTGCCAGCTCACCACTTGACATTTCCCGGGGAGAGACCCAGTACTTC | CASSPLDISRGETQYF
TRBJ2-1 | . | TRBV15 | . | TGTGCCACCAGCAGGGCGGGTACTGAGCAGTTCTTC | CATSRAGTEQFF
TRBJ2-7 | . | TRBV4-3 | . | TGCGCCAGCAGCCACCTCGGAACAGTGGGTCCCTACGAGCAGTACTTC | CASSHLGTVGPYEQYF
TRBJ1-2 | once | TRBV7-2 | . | TGTGCCAGCAGCACAGACAACTATGGCTACACCTTC | CASSTDNYGYTF
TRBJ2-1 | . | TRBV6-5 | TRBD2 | TGTGCCAGCAGTCAGTGGCGGGAGCCTCTCCATGAGCAGTTCTTC | CASSQWREPLHEQFF
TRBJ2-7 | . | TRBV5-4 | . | TGTGCCAGCAGCTTTGACAGCCGAAGAGGCGAGCAGTACTTC | CASSFDSRRGEQYF
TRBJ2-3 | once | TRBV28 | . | TGTGCCAGCAGTACCACTAGAGGGGTGTATACGCAGTATTTT | CASSTTRGVYTQYF
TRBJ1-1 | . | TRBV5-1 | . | TGCGCCAGCAGTTTTCAGGTGAACACTGAAGCTTTCTTT | CASSFQVNTEAFF
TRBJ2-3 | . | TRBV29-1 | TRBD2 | TGCAGCGTTAGAGCGGGGTCTAGCACAGATACGCAGTATTTT | CSVRAGSSTDTQYF
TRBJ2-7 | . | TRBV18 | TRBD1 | TGTGCCAGCTCACCGGTGACAGGGGTCGAGCAGTACTTC | CASSPVTGVEQYF
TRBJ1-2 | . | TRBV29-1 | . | TGCAGCGTCGAAACCCCGGGTGGCGGCTACACCTTC | CSVETPGGGYTF
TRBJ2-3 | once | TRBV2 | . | TGTGCCAGCAGTGAAGGGGGGCCGGGAGATACGCAGTATTTT | CASSEGGPGDTQYF
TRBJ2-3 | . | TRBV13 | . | TGTGCCAGCAGCCTACAGGGCGCAGATACGCAGTATTTT | CASSLQGADTQYF
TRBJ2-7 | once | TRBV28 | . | TGTGCCAGCAGTCCTCCAGGGACCTTGGGAGTGCAGTACTTC | CASSPPGTLGVQYF
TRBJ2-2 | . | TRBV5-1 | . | TGCGCCAGCAGCTTGGCCCCAGCGAACACCGGGGAGCTGTTTTTT | CASSLAPANTGELFF
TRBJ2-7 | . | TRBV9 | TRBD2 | TGTGCCAGCAGCGTGGAGAGCGGGAGGCCCTCCTACGAGCAGTACTTC | CASSVESGRPSYEQYF
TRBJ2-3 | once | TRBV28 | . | TGTGCCAGCAGTACACGGACAGGGGAGGCCGGGAGGGCACGGGGAGATACGCAGTATTTT | CASSTRTGEAGRARGDTQYF
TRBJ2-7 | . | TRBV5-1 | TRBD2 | TGCGCCAGCAGCCTGCTAGCGGGAGCATGGTACGAGCAGTACTTC | CASSLLAGAWYEQYF
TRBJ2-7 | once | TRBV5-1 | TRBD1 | TGCGCCAGCAGCTTGGTGGGACAGGGGTCGGACGAGCAGTACTTC | CASSLVGQGSDEQYF
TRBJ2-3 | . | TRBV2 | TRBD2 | TGTGCCAGCAGTCCGGGAGGGCCTGTCGGAGATACGCAGTATTTT | CASSPGGPVGDTQYF
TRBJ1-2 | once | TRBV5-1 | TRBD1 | TGCGCCAGCAGCCCAGGGGGGGGCGGCTACACCTTC | CASSPGGGGYTF
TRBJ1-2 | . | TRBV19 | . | TGTGCCAGTAGCGTTAGAGCTAACTATGGCTACACCTTC | CASSVRANYGYTF
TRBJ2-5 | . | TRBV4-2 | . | TGTGCCAGCAGCCAAGATTATACAGCCCAAGAGACCCAGTACTTC | CASSQDYTAQETQYF
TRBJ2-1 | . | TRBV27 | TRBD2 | TGTGCCAGCAGGCGCCCGTCACGGGCGGGAGTTTACAATGAGCAGTTCTTC | CASRRPSRAGVYNEQFF
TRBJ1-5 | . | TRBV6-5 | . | TGTGCCAGCAGTTACTCGAGTAATAATCCCCAATCGGCCCAGCATTTT | CASSYSSNNPQSAQHF
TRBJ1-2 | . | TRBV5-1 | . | TGCGCCAGCAGCTTAGCGGGTGACTATGGCTACACCTTC | CASSLAGDYGYTF
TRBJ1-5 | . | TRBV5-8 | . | TGTGCCAGCAGCTTGTTCAGGGCTAGCCATCAGCCCCAGCATTTT | CASSLFRASHQPQHF
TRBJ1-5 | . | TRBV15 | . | TGTGCCACCAGCAGAGATTCAGGTCAGCCCCAGCATTTT | CATSRDSGQPQHF
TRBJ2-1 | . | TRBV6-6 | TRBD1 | TGTGCCACCTATTCTTTGACAGGGTTGAATGAGCAGTTCTTC | CATYSLTGLNEQFF
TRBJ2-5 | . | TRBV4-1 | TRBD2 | TGCGCCAGCAGCCAATACGTCCTAGCGGGAGGTGAGACCCAGTACTTC | CASSQYVLAGGETQYF
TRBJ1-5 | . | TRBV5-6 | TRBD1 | TGTGCCAGCAGCGGGCGACAGGGGATGAGCAATCAGCCCCAGCATTTT | CASSGRQGMSNQPQHF
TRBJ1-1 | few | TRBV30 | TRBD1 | TGTGCCACAGGGGGTCGGAACACTGAAGCTTTCTTT | CATGGRNTEAFF
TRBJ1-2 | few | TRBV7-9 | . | TGTGCCAGCAGCTCGTATGGGGGGGACCTCTATGGCTACACCTTC | CASSSYGGDLYGYTF
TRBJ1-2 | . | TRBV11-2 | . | TGTGCCAGCAGCACGATGGGCGGGTCCTATGGCTACACCTTC | CASSTMGGSYGYTF
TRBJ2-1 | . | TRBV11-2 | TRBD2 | TGTGCCAGCAGCTTAAGACTAGCGGGAGGATGGTCCTACAATGAGCAGTTCTTC | CASSLRLAGGWSYNEQFF
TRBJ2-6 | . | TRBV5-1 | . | TGCGCCAGCAGCTTGGGGCTGAACTCTGGGGCCAACGTCCTGACTTTC | CASSLGLNSGANVLTF